The following is a TCR beta chain sequence with its context. The data stem from a study of technical replicates of blood from several donors. Data came from immunoSEQ multiplex PCR; TCRdb stores just in-frame clones and leaves some out. The sample records around 93,000 clones, roughly 94% being singletons. Germline V gives CDR1 SGHAT, CDR2 FQNNGV. V lost 0 bases, J lost 5 bases, and 13 bases lay in between. The CDR3 spans 15 residues. This TCR was recovered from a human donor in good health. The sample was T cells isolated from PBMCs. The chain joins TRBV11-2 to TRBJ1-2; D is unresolved. The CDR3 sequence: CASSLEVAGSYGYTF. The CDR3 nucleotides are TGTGCCAGCAGCTTAGAAGTAGCGGGGTCTTATGGCTACACCTTC.